These T cell receptor beta chains were read from a single sample in a study of regulatory T cells in long-lasting Graves disease. Via MiXCR, TCRdb re-called the multiplex PCR reads, giving one row per CDR3 protein. The sample yields a few hundred thousand distinct CDR3 sequences, 23% seen once. Sequencing was performed on peripheral blood mononuclear cells (PBMCs), taken when the disease was refractory, from a patient treated with antithyroid drugs. The receptor set was obtained from a female donor with Graves disease. Each CDR3 is given with its conserved first and last residue. A D gene is named only where the DNA matches it firmly.

TRBD2,TRBV12-3/TRBV12-4,CASSPGGQETQYF
TRBD2,TRBV7-9,CASSTSGTSTDTQYF
.,TRBV7-9,CASSSYRDRYEQYF
TRBD1,TRBV6-2/TRBV6-3,CASSNLDRDRGGGYTF
.,TRBV7-9,CASSQVGSHEQYF
TRBD2,TRBV7-8,CASSFLTSGRAQQFF
.,TRBV6-5,CASSYSKRSGDFYEQYF
.,TRBV11-2,CASSFDHLNQYEQYF
TRBD1,TRBV14,CASSQGTGVGSPLHF
TRBD2,TRBV20-1,CSARGEGLGSREQYF
.,TRBV9,CASSVGEVSGANVLTF
.,TRBV30,CGGMNTEAFF
.,TRBV3-1,CASSHLARGDKNIQYF
.,TRBV12-3/TRBV12-4,CASSTKRDTEAFF
.,TRBV19,CASSTGTLGVGGELFF
.,TRBV2,CASGTMYSNQPQHF
.,TRBV10-3,CAISNTLGGELFF
.,TRBV7-3,CASSLWELDTQYF
.,TRBV5-6,CASSLWWETLPYEQYF
.,TRBV12-5,CASAGVSYNEQFF
TRBD1,TRBV12-3/TRBV12-4,CASSFFGIDGTGGAQPQHF
TRBD2,TRBV7-8,CASSPTSGRVFGELFF
.,TRBV20-1,CSARTQTSGPQRETQYF
.,TRBV28,CASSLSLAGYNEQFF
TRBD2,TRBV5-4,CASSFGGTVYEQYF
TRBD1,TRBV6-1,CASRLGTGSWEQYF
.,TRBV20-1,CSASRAGSYEQYF
.,TRBV5-1,CASSLASANTEAFF
.,TRBV20-1,CSARDGPFSNQPQHF
TRBD1,TRBV7-2,CASSPRGTEETQYF
.,TRBV9,CASSVDPRGLYGYTF
TRBD1,TRBV11-1,CASSQRTGPLQETQYF
.,TRBV12-3/TRBV12-4,CASSLTTGDTQYF
.,TRBV20-1,CSASLNRENQPQHF
TRBD1,TRBV7-9,CASSYGQGLQVGYTF
.,TRBV30,CAWSSPGTPSYEQYF
TRBD1,TRBV4-1,CASIARTGSGTGELFF
.,TRBV5-1,CASSLAWASDYEQYF
.,TRBV7-3,CASSPGTYHDTGELFF